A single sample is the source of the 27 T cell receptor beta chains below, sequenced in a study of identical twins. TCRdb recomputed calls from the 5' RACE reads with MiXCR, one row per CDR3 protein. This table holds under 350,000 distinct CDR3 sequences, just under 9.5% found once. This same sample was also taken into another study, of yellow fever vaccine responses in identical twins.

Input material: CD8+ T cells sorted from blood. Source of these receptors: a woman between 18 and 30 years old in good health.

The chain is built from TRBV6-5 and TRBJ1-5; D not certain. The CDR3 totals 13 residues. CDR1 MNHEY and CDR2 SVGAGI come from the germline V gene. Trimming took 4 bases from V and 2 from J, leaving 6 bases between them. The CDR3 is CASSWAGNQPQHF. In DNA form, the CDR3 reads TGTGCCAGCAGTTGGGCGGGCAATCAGCCCCAGCATTTT.

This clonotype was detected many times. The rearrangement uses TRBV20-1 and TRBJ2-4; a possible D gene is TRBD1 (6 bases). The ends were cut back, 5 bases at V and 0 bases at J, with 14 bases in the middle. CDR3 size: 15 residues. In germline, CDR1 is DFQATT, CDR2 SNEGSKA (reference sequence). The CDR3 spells CSAEDSSIAKNIQYF. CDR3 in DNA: TGCAGTGCTGAGGACAGTTCCATAGCCAAAAACATTCAGTACTTC.

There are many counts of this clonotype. CDR3 DNA: TGTGCCAGCAGTGGTACAGGAGGAGAGACCCAGTACTTC. Amino acid sequence: CASSGTGGETQYF. The chain uses TRBV2 and TRBJ2-5; either TRBD1 or TRBD2 may supply D (5 bases each). V shed 4 bases and J shed 4 bases, with 10 bases lying between them. CDR1 is SNHLY and CDR2 is FYNNEI in the germline V gene. This CDR3 spans 13 amino acids.

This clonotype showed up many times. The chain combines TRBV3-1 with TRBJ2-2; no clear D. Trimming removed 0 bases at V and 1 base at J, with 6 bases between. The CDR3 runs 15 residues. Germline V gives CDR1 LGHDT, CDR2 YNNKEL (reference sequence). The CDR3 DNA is TGTGCCAGCAGCCAAGATATCGGGAACACCGGGGAGCTGTTTTTT. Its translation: CASSQDIGNTGELFF.

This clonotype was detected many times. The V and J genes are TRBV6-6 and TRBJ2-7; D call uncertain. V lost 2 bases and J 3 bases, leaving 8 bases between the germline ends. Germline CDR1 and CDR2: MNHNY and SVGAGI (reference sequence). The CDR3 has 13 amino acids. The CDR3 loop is CASSYNRDYEQYF. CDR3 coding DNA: TGTGCCAGCAGTTACAACAGAGACTACGAGCAGTACTTC.

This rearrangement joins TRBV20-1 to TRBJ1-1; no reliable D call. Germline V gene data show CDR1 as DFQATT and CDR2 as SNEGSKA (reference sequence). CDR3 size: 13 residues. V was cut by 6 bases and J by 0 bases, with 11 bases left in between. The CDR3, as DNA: TGCAGTGCAACCCCGACGGTGAACACTGAAGCTTTCTTT. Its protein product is CSATPTVNTEAFF.

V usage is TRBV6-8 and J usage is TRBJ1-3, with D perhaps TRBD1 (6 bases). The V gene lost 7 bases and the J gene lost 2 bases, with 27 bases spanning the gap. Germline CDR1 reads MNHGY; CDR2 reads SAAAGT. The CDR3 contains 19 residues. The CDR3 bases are TGTGCCAGCACCTGGACTCTAGTTCGCAGGGGAGAGCCTGGAAACACCATATATTTT. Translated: CASTWTLVRRGEPGNTIYF.

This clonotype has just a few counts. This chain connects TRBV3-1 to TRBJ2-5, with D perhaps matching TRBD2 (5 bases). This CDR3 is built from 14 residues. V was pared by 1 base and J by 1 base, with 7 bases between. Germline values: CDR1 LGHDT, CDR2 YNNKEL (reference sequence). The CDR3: CASSQVGLQETQYF. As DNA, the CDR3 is TGTGCCAGCAGCCAAGTCGGACTCCAAGAGACCCAGTACTTC.

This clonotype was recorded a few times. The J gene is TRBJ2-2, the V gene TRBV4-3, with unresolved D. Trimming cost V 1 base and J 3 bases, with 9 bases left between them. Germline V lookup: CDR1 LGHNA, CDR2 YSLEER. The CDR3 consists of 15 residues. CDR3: CASSQGIGYTGELFF. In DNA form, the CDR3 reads TGCGCCAGCAGCCAAGGGATTGGCTACACCGGGGAGCTGTTTTTT.

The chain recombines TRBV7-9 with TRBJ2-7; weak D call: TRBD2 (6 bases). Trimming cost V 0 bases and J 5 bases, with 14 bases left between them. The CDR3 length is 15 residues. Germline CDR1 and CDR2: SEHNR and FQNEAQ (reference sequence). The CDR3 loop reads CASSLAGGLIDEQYF. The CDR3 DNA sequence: TGTGCCAGCAGCTTAGCTGGAGGGTTAATCGACGAGCAGTACTTC.

The CDR3, as DNA: TGTGCCAGCAGCGCCTGGGACAGGGGCAATGAGCAGTTCTTC. Its translation is CASSAWDRGNEQFF. The chain joins TRBV9 to TRBJ2-1, with TRBD1 identical over 10 bases. Trimming removed 3 bases from V and 6 bases from J; junction bases left unmatched: 3. CDR3 length equals 14 residues. Germline CDR1 is SGDLS and CDR2 is YYNGEE.

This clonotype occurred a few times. Here the CDR3 DNA reads TGTGCCAGCAGTTCCCGGGACAGGGTGGAAAAACTGTTTTTT. This translates into CASSSRDRVEKLFF. V is TRBV7-9 and J is TRBJ1-4; the match to TRBD1 covers 9 bases. CDR3 length equals 14 residues. CDR1 is SEHNR and CDR2 is FQNEAQ in the germline V gene (reference sequence). V lost 6 bases to trimming and J lost 8 bases; unmatched junction nucleotides: 7. Full variable domain (remainder filled in from reference TRBV7-9 and TRBJ1-4): DTGVSQNPRHKITKRGQNVTFRCDPISEHNRLYWYRQTLGQGPEFLTYFQNEAQLEKSRLLSDRFSAERPKGSFSTLEIQRTEQGDSAMYLCASSSRDRVEKLFFGSGTQLSVL.

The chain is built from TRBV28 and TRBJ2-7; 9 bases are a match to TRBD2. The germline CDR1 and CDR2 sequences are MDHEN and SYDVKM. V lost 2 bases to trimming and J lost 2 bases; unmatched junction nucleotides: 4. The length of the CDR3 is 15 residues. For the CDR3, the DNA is TGTGCCAGCAGTTTAGTACTAGCGGGTGCCTACGAGCAGTACTTC. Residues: CASSLVLAGAYEQYF.

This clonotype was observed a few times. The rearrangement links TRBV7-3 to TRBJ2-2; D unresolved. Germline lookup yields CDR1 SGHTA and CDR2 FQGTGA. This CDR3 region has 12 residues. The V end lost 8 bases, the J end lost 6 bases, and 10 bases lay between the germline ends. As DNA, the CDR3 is TGTGCCAGCGGGAAGATCCCCGGGGAGCTGTTTTTT. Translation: CASGKIPGELFF.

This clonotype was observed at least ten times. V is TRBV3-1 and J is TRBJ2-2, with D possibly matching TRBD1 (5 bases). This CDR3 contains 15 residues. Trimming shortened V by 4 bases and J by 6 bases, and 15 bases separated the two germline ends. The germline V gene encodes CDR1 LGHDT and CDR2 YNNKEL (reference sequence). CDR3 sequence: CASSPRQGGSGELFF. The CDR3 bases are TGTGCCAGCAGCCCTCGGCAGGGTGGTTCCGGGGAGCTGTTTTTT. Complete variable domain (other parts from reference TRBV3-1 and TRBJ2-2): DTAVSQTPKYLVTQMGNDKSIKCEQNLGHDTMYWYKQDSKKFLKIMFSYNNKELIINETVPNRFSPKSPDKAHLNLHINSLELGDSAVYFCASSPRQGGSGELFFGEGSRLTVL.

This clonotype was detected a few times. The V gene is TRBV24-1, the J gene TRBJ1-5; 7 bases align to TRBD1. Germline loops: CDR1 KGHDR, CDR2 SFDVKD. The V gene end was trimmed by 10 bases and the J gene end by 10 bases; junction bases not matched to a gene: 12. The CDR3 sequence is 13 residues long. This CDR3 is CATRGTAISPQHF. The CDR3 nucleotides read TGTGCCACTCGGGGGACAGCTATCAGCCCCCAGCATTTT.

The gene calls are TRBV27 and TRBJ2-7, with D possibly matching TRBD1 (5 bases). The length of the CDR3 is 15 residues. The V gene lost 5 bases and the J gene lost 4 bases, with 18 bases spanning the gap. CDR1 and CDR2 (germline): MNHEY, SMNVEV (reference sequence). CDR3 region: CASSQAPKGRYEQYF. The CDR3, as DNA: TGTGCCAGCAGTCAGGCCCCAAAGGGGCGGTACGAGCAGTACTTC.

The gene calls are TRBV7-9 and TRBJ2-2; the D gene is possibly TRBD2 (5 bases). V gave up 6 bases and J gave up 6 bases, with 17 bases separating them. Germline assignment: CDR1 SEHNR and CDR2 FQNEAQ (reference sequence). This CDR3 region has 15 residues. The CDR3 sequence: CASSTSLAFPGELFF. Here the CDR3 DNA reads TGTGCCAGCAGTACTTCTCTAGCATTCCCCGGGGAGCTGTTTTTT.

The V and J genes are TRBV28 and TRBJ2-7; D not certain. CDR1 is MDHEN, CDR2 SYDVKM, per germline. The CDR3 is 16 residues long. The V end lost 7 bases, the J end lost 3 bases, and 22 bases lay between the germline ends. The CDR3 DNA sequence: TGTGCCAGCACTCTTACCCCAGTGGGTAGTGACTACGAGCAGTACTTC. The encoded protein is CASTLTPVGSDYEQYF.

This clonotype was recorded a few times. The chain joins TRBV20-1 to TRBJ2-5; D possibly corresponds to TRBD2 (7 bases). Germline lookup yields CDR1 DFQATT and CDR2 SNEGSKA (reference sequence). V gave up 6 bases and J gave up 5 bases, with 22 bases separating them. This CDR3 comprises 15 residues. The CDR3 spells CSARKGGLESETQYF. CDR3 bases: TGCAGTGCCAGAAAGGGGGGGTTGGAGTCGGAGACCCAGTACTTC.

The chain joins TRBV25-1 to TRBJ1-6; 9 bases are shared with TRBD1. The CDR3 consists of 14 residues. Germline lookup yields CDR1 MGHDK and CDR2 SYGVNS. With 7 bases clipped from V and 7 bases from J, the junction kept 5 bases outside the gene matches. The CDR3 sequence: CASTTGGRNSPLHF. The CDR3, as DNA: TGTGCCAGCACGACAGGGGGGAGAAATTCACCCCTCCACTTT.

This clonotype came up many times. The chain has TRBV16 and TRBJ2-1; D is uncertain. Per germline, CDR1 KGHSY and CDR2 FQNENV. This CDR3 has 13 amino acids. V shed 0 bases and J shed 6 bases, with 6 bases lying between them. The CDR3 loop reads CASSQSWGNEQFF. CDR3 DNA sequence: TGTGCCAGCAGCCAATCTTGGGGCAATGAGCAGTTCTTC.

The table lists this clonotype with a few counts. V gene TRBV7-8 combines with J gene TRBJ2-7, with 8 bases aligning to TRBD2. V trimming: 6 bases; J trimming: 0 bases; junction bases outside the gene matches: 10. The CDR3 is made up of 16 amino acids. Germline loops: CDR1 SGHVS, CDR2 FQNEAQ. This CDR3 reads CASSKERGQSSYEQYF. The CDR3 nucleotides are TGTGCCAGCAGTAAAGAGCGGGGGCAAAGCTCCTACGAGCAGTACTTC.

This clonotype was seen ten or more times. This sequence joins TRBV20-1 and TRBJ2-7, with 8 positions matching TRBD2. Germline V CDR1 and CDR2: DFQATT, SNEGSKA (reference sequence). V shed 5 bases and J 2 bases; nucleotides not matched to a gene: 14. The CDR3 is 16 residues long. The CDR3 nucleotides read TGCAGTGCTCAAGGGGGATTACGGGAGGGCCCCTACGAGCAGTACTTC. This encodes CSAQGGLREGPYEQYF.

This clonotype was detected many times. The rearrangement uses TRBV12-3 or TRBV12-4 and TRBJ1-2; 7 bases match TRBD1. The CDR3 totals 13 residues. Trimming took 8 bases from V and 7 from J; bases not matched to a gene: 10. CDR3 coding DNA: TGTGCCAGCGGACCGACAGGGTGGGGTGGCTACACCTTC. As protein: CASGPTGWGGYTF.

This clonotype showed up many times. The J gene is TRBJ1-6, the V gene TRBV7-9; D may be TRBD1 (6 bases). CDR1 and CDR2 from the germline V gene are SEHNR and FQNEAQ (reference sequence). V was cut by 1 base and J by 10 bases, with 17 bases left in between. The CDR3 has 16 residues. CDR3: CASSLGPDSEESPLHF. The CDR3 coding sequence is TGTGCCAGCAGCTTAGGCCCGGACAGTGAGGAATCACCCCTCCACTTT.

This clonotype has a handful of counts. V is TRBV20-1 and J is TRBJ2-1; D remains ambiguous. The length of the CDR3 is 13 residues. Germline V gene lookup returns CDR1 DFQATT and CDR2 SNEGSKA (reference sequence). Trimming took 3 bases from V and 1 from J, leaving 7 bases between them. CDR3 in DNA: TGCAGTGCTAGGGCAGCGTCCTACAATGAGCAGTTCTTC. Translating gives CSARAASYNEQFF.